This T cell receptor (beta chain) was obtained from a study of PD-L1 blockade in urothelial cancer. Looking at the study overall: Blood was evaluated 3 weeks (second dose) and 6 weeks after therapy began.

In this sample, this clone turned up a few times. Stated time point: pretreatment peripheral blood. CDR1 is ENHRY and CDR2 is SYGVKD in the germline V gene. Trimming cost V 5 bases and J 4 bases; bases outside gene matches: 7. This CDR3 is built from 15 residues. PCRs were each spiked with synthetic TCR analog templates. TCRdb's copy holds only in-frame clones and misses some; the assay was immunoSEQ multiplex PCR. The data contain under 50,000 clones, more than 75% of them singletons. The sequence was collected from a man aged 45-65 years with urothelial cancer. The chain is built from TRBV10-3 and TRBJ1-5; TRBD1 matches 8 bases. The source was PBMCs, collected around atezolizumab (anti-PD-L1) treatment. CDR3 amino acids: CAISPGQGQNQPQHF. The CDR3 region has the DNA TGTGCCATCAGTCCCGGACAGGGACAGAATCAGCCCCAGCATTTT.